Given below is one T cell receptor beta chain in context. This table comes from immunoSEQ multiplex PCR, and its TCRdb copy is limited to in-frame clones, with some not included. The profile shows fewer than 75,000 clones, more than 85% of them singletons. The source of the sample is a study of T cell changes during pregnancy in multiple sclerosis. Specimen: peripheral blood, collected after pregnancy. The receptor comes from a female donor in good health, enrolled as a control in a pregnancy study.

The CDR3 nucleotides are TGTGCCAGCAGTGAAGGGTCCGCGGTTGAAAAACTGTTTTTT. Translated, it gives CASSEGSAVEKLFF. This sequence joins TRBV2 and TRBJ1-4; D ambiguous. CDR1 is SNHLY and CDR2 is FYNNEI in the germline V gene. CDR3 length: 14 residues. The V end was cut by 1 base, the J end by 7 bases, with 10 bases between. Variable domain in full (rest from reference TRBV2 and TRBJ1-4): EPEVTQTPSHQVTQMGQEVILRCVPISNHLYFYWYRQILGQKVEFLVSFYNNEISEKSEIFDDQFSVERPDGSNFTLKIRSTKLEDSAMYFCASSEGSAVEKLFFGSGTQLSVL.